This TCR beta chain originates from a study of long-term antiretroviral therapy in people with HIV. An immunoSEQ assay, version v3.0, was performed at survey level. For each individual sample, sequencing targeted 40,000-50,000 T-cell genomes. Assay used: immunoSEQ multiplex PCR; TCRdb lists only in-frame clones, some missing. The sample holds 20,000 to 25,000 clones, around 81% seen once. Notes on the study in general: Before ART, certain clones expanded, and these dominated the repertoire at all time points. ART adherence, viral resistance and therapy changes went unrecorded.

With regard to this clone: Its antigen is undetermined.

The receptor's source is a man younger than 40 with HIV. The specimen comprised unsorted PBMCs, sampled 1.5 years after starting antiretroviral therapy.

The CDR3 here is CAWSRGVYSPLHF. CDR3 sequence (DNA): TGTGCCTGGAGCAGGGGAGTCTATTCACCCCTCCACTTT. The rearrangement uses TRBV30 and TRBJ1-6; maybe TRBD1 (6 bases). The CDR3 runs 13 residues. Germline CDR1 is GTSNPN and CDR2 is SVGIG (reference sequence). V lost 3 bases, J lost 8 bases, and 11 bases lay in between.